A selection of T cell receptor beta chains follows, all from one sample in a study of shared clonotypes between healthy human individuals. Measured with immunoSEQ multiplex PCR; TCRdb has only the in-frame clones, and not every one. The profile shows hundreds of thousands of clones, approximately 96% of them singletons. The sample consisted of naive CD8+ T cells sorted from blood. These receptors were obtained from a woman in her twenties or thirties in good health. CDR3s include the opening cysteine and the closing phenylalanine or tryptophan. The D gene is left open where the match is weak. A row's size may be missing; if present it is once, few, many or a size class.

clone size: NA
D gene: NA
V gene: TRBV27
J gene: TRBJ2-3
CDR3 protein: CASSPTEIPGYTHDTQYF
CDR3 DNA: TGTGCCAGCAGTCCGACGGAAATACCGGGATACACCCATGATACGCAGTATTTT

clone size: NA
D gene: NA
V gene: TRBV6-1
J gene: TRBJ2-2
CDR3 protein: CASSVWKGPTGELFF
CDR3 DNA: TGTGCCAGCAGTGTGTGGAAGGGGCCGACCGGGGAGCTGTTTTTT

clone size: NA
D gene: NA
V gene: TRBV9
J gene: TRBJ2-3
CDR3 protein: CASSATRGTDTQYF
CDR3 DNA: TGTGCCAGCAGCGCCACCCGGGGGACAGATACGCAGTATTTT

clone size: NA
D gene: NA
V gene: TRBV27
J gene: TRBJ2-7
CDR3 protein: CASRELSSYEQYF
CDR3 DNA: TGTGCCAGCAGAGAATTAAGCTCCTACGAGCAGTACTTC

clone size: NA
D gene: NA
V gene: TRBV5-4
J gene: TRBJ2-7
CDR3 protein: CASSLDRSGEQYF
CDR3 DNA: TGTGCCAGCAGCTTGGATAGGTCCGGCGAGCAGTACTTC

clone size: NA
D gene: TRBD2
V gene: TRBV7-3
J gene: TRBJ2-1
CDR3 protein: CASSQGTSGRADYNEQFF
CDR3 DNA: TGTGCCAGCAGCCAGGGGACTAGCGGGAGGGCCGACTACAATGAGCAGTTCTTC

clone size: NA
D gene: TRBD2
V gene: TRBV7-9
J gene: TRBJ2-7
CDR3 protein: CASSIGLAGQIYEQYF
CDR3 DNA: TGTGCCAGCAGCATCGGACTAGCGGGACAGATCTACGAGCAGTACTTC

clone size: NA
D gene: TRBD1
V gene: TRBV5-1
J gene: TRBJ2-3
CDR3 protein: CASSYQGAPTDTQYF
CDR3 DNA: TGCGCCAGCAGTTATCAGGGGGCGCCCACAGATACGCAGTATTTT

clone size: NA
D gene: NA
V gene: TRBV15
J gene: TRBJ2-7
CDR3 protein: CATSVGFLEQYF
CDR3 DNA: TGTGCCACCAGCGTTGGGTTTTTGGAGCAGTACTTC

clone size: NA
D gene: TRBD1
V gene: TRBV28
J gene: TRBJ2-7
CDR3 protein: CASSRGQGPYEQYF
CDR3 DNA: TGTGCCAGCAGTCGGGGACAGGGCCCCTACGAGCAGTACTTC

clone size: NA
D gene: TRBD2
V gene: TRBV30
J gene: TRBJ2-3
CDR3 protein: CAWSIPGLAGVELFADTQYF
CDR3 DNA: TGTGCCTGGAGTATTCCGGGACTAGCGGGAGTTGAGTTGTTTGCAGATACGCAGTATTTT

clone size: NA
D gene: NA
V gene: TRBV15
J gene: TRBJ1-5
CDR3 protein: CATSEGGGGTQPQHF
CDR3 DNA: TGTGCCACCAGCGAGGGTGGCGGGGGAACTCAGCCCCAGCATTTT

clone size: NA
D gene: NA
V gene: TRBV11-2
J gene: TRBJ2-2
CDR3 protein: CASSPGTTGELFF
CDR3 DNA: TGTGCCAGCAGTCCGGGGACTACCGGGGAGCTGTTTTTT

clone size: NA
D gene: TRBD1
V gene: TRBV5-4
J gene: TRBJ2-4
CDR3 protein: CASSLDRGPDIQYF
CDR3 DNA: TGTGCCAGCAGCTTGGACAGGGGGCCGGACATTCAGTACTTC

clone size: NA
D gene: NA
V gene: TRBV27
J gene: TRBJ1-2
CDR3 protein: CASSPKATYGYTF
CDR3 DNA: TGTGCCAGCAGCCCGAAGGCTACCTATGGCTACACCTTC

clone size: NA
D gene: NA
V gene: TRBV18
J gene: TRBJ1-2
CDR3 protein: CASSPDQDYHGYTF
CDR3 DNA: TGTGCCAGCTCACCGGATCAGGATTACCATGGCTACACCTTC

clone size: NA
D gene: TRBD2
V gene: TRBV2
J gene: TRBJ2-3
CDR3 protein: CASSGSLAGNTDTQYF
CDR3 DNA: TGTGCCAGCAGTGGTTCCCTAGCGGGGAACACAGATACGCAGTATTTT

clone size: once
D gene: TRBD2
V gene: TRBV27
J gene: TRBJ2-3
CDR3 protein: CASSLFLAGVVDTQYF
CDR3 DNA: TGTGCCAGCAGTTTATTCCTAGCGGGAGTCGTGGATACGCAGTATTTT

clone size: NA
D gene: NA
V gene: TRBV28
J gene: TRBJ1-5
CDR3 protein: CASRPGYSNQPQHF
CDR3 DNA: TGTGCCAGCCGTCCGGGGTATAGCAATCAGCCCCAGCATTTT

clone size: NA
D gene: NA
V gene: TRBV5-6
J gene: TRBJ2-7
CDR3 protein: CASSFQVAAYEQYF
CDR3 DNA: TGTGCCAGCAGCTTTCAGGTCGCCGCCTACGAGCAGTACTTC

clone size: NA
D gene: TRBD2
V gene: TRBV6-1
J gene: TRBJ2-7
CDR3 protein: CASSERTSGRDEQYF
CDR3 DNA: TGTGCCAGCAGCGAACGGACTAGCGGGAGGGACGAGCAGTACTTC

clone size: NA
D gene: TRBD2
V gene: TRBV29-1
J gene: TRBJ2-1
CDR3 protein: CSGAGTSGNYNEQFF
CDR3 DNA: TGCAGCGGTGCCGGGACTAGCGGGAACTACAATGAGCAGTTCTTC

clone size: once
D gene: NA
V gene: TRBV7-9
J gene: TRBJ1-5
CDR3 protein: CASSQGGSDQPQHF
CDR3 DNA: TGTGCCAGCAGCCAAGGTGGATCCGATCAGCCCCAGCATTTT

clone size: NA
D gene: NA
V gene: TRBV27
J gene: TRBJ2-7
CDR3 protein: CASSYRSLYEQYF
CDR3 DNA: TGTGCCAGCAGTTATCGTTCGCTTTACGAGCAGTACTTC

clone size: NA
D gene: TRBD1
V gene: TRBV11-2
J gene: TRBJ2-3
CDR3 protein: CASSHGTGVVFADTQYF
CDR3 DNA: TGTGCCAGCAGCCACGGGACAGGGGTTGTATTTGCAGATACGCAGTATTTT

clone size: NA
D gene: TRBD2
V gene: TRBV15
J gene: TRBJ2-1
CDR3 protein: CATSRVWEGSNEQFF
CDR3 DNA: TGTGCCACCAGCCGCGTTTGGGAGGGGAGCAATGAGCAGTTCTTC

clone size: NA
D gene: NA
V gene: TRBV27
J gene: TRBJ2-6
CDR3 protein: CASSSSTSFSGANVLTF
CDR3 DNA: TGTGCCAGCAGTTCATCCACGTCCTTCTCTGGGGCCAACGTCCTGACTTTC